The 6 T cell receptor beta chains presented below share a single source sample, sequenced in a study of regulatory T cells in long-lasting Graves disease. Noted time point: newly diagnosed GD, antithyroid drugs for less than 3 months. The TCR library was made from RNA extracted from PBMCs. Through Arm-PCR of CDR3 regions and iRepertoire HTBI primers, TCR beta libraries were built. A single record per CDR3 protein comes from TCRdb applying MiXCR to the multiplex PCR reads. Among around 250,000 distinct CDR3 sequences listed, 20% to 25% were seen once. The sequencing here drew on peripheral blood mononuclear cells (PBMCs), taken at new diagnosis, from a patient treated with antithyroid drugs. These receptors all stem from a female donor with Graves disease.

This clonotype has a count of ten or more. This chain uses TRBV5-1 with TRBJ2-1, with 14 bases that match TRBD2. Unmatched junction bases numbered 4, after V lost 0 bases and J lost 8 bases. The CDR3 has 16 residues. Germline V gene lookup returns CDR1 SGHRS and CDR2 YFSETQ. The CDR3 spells CASSLGLAGGVYEQFF. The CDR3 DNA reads TGCGCCAGCAGCTTGGGACTAGCGGGGGGGGTCTATGAGCAGTTCTTC.

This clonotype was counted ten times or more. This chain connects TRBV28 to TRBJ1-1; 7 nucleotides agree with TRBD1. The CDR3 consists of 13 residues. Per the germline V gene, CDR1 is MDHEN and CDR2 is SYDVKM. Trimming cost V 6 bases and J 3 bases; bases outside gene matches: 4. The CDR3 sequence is CASRSTGDTEAFF. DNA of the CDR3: TGTGCCAGCAGATCAACAGGGGACACTGAAGCTTTCTTT.

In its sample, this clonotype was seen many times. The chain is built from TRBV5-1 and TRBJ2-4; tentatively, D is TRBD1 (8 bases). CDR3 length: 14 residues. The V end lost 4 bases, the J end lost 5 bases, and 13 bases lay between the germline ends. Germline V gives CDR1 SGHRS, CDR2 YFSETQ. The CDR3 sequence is CASSPTGGENIQYF. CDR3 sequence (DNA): TGCGCCAGCAGCCCCACAGGGGGGGAAAACATTCAGTACTTC.

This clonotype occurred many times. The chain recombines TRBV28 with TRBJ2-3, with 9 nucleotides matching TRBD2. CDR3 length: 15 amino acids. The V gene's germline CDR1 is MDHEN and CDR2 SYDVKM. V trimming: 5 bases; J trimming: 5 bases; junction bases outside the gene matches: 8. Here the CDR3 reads CASSLKTSGVDTQYF. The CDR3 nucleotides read TGTGCCAGCAGTCTAAAGACTAGCGGAGTAGATACGCAGTATTTT.

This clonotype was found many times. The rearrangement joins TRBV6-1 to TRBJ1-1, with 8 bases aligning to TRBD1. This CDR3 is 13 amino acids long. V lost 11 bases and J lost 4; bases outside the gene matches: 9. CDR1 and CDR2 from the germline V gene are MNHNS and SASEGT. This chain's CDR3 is CAVRGQGLTEAFF. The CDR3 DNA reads TGTGCCGTTCGCGGACAGGGCCTCACTGAAGCTTTCTTT.

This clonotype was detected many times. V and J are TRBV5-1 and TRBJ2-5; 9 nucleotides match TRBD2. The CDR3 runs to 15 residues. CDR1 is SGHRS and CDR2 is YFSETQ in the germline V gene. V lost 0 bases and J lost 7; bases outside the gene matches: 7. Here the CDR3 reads CASSLDVAGEGTQYF. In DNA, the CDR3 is TGCGCCAGCAGCTTGGACGTAGCGGGAGAGGGGACCCAGTACTTC.